Included here is one T cell receptor beta chain sequence, with context. Its target is not known. From germline, CDR1 is MNHNS and CDR2 SASEGT. This CDR3 is 15 amino acids long. V lost 5 bases to trimming and J lost 7 bases; unmatched junction nucleotides: 9. The sample is drawn from a study of metastatic and nonmetastatic thyroid tumors. Overall study: Where malignant and benign thyroid patients were concerned, repertoires were compared across blood and tumor or nodule tissue.

Findings and limits, study-wide: According to reports, the diversity of TCR beta was significantly higher in malignant thyroid tumors than in benign nodules, and this held in both blood and tumor samples.

Thyroid surgery was preceded by no treatment in any patient. Study processing details: It was from CDR3 differences across clinicopathological groups that a distant-metastasis classifier for papillary thyroid cancer was built. TCRdb re-analyzed the PCR reads through MiXCR. TCRdb's processing, not the study's, gives the V and J calls here. The table includes approximately 20,000 clones, around 17% detected once. The receptor was isolated from a male donor with papillary thyroid cancer or a benign thyroid nodule (not recorded which). Some clones in this sample may be carry-over from other donors' samples. What was sequenced was blood. The chain combines TRBV6-1 with TRBJ2-1; 9 bases fit TRBD2. Here the CDR3 reads CASSNIIAGDNEQFF. The CDR3 region has the DNA TGTGCCAGCAGTAATATAATAGCGGGAGATAATGAGCAGTTCTTC.